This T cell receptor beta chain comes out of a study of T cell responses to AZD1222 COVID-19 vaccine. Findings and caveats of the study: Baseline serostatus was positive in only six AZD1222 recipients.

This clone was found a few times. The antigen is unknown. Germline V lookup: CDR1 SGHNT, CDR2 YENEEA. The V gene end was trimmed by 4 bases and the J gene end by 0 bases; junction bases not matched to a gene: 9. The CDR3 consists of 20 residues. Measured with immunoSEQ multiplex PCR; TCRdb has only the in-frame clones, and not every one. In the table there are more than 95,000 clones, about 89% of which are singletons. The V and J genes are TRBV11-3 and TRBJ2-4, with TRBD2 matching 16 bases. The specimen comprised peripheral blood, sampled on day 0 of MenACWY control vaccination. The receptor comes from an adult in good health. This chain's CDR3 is CASSSTGTSGRALAKNIQYF. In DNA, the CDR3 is TGTGCCAGCAGCTCGACCGGGACTAGCGGGAGGGCCCTAGCCAAAAACATTCAGTACTTC.